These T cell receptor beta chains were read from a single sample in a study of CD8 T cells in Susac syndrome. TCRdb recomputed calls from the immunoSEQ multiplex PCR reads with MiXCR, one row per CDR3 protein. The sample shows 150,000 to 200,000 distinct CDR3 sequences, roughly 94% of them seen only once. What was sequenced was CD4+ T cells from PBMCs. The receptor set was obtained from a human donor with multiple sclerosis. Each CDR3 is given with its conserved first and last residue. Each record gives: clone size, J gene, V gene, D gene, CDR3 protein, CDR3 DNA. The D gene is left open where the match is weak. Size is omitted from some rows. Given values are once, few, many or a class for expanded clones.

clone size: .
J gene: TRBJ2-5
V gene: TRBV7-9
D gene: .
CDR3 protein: CASQVRETQYF
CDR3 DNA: TGTGCCAGCCAGGTCCGGGAGACCCAGTACTTC

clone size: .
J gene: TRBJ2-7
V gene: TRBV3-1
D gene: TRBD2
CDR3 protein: CASSQGTSGRIFSF
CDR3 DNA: TGTGCCAGCAGCCAAGGGACTAGCGGGAGGATTTTTAGCTTC

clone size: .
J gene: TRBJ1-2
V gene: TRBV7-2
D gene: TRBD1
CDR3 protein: CASSRTGGYGYTF
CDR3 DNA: TGTGCCAGCAGCCGGACAGGCGGCTATGGCTACACCTTC

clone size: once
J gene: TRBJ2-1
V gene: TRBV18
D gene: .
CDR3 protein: CASSRQAVDNEQFF
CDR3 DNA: TGTGCCAGCTCACGACAGGCCGTGGACAATGAGCAGTTCTTC

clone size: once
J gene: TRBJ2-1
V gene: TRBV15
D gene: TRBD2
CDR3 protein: CATSRVGTSGSYNEQFF
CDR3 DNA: TGTGCCACCAGCAGAGTAGGGACTAGCGGCTCCTACAATGAGCAGTTCTTC

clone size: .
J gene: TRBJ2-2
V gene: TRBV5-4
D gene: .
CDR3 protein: CASSLGLLDTGELFF
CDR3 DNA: TGTGCCAGCAGCTTGGGACTGCTTGACACCGGGGAGCTGTTTTTT

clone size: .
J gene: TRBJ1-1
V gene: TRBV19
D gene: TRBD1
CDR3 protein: CASGQVGNTEAFF
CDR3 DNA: TGTGCCAGTGGACAGGTCGGGAACACTGAAGCTTTCTTT

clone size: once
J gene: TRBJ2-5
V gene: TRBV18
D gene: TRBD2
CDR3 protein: CASSPLGLAGVGETQYF
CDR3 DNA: TGTGCCAGCTCACCCTTGGGACTAGCGGGAGTAGGAGAGACCCAGTACTTC

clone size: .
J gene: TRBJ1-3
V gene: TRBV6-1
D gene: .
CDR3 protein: CASSETPAGGNTIYF
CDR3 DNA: TGTGCCAGCAGTGAGACTCCAGCAGGTGGAAACACCATATATTTT

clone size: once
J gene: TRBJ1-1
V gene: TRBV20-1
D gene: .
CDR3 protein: CSAREQGITEAFF
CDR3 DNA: TGCAGTGCTAGAGAACAGGGTATCACTGAAGCTTTCTTT

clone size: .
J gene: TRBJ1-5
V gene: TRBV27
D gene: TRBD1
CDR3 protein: CASSRTGDQPQHF
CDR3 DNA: TGTGCCAGCAGCCGGACAGGCGATCAGCCCCAGCATTTT

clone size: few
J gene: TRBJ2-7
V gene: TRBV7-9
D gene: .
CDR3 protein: CASSLEASEQYF
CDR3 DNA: TGTGCCAGCAGCTTAGAGGCGAGCGAGCAGTACTTC

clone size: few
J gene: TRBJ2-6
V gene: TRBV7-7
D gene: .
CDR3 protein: CASSFGAGANVLTF
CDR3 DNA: TGTGCCAGCAGCTTTGGGGCTGGGGCCAACGTCCTGACTTTC

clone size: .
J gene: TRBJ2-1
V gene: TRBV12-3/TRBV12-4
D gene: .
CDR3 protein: CASSPTSPLNEQFF
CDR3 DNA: TGTGCCAGCAGTCCAACTAGTCCCCTTAATGAGCAGTTCTTC

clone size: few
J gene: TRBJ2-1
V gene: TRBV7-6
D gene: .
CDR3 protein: CASSLNPNEQFF
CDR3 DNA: TGTGCCAGCAGCTTAAACCCCAATGAGCAGTTCTTC

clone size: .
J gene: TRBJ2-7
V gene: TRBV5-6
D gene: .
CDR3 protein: CASSRTFYEQYF
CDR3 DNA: TGTGCCAGCAGCCGGACTTTCTACGAGCAGTACTTC

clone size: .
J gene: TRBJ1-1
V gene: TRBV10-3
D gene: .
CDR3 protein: CAISEGPTEAFF
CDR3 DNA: TGTGCCATCAGTGAAGGACCGACTGAAGCTTTCTTT

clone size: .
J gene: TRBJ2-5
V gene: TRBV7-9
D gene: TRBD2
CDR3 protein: CASSFGTSGRGGETQYF
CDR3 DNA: TGTGCCAGCAGCTTTGGGACTAGCGGGAGAGGGGGAGAGACCCAGTACTTC

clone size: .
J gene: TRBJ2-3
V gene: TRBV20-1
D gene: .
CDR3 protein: CSAIVDTQYF
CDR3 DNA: TGCAGTGCTATAGTAGATACGCAGTATTTT

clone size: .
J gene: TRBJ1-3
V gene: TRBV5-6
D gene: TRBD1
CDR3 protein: CASSRPTGGNTIYF
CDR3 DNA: TGTGCCAGCAGCCGACCGACAGGGGGAAACACCATATATTTT

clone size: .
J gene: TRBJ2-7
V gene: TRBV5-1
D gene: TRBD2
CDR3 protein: CASSLTLAAYEQYF
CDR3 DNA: TGCGCCAGCAGCTTGACCCTAGCGGCCTACGAGCAGTACTTC

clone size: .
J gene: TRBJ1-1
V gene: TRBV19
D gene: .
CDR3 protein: CASRGPTVNTEAFF
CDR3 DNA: TGTGCCAGTAGGGGCCCGACAGTGAACACTGAAGCTTTCTTT

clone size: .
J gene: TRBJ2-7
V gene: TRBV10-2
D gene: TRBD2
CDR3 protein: CASSDYAGGLSYEQYF
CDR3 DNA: TGCGCCAGCAGTGATTACGCGGGAGGACTTTCCTACGAGCAGTACTTC

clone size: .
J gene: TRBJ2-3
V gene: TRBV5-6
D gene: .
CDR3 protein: CASNEQGIDTQYF
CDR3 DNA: TGTGCCAGCAACGAGCAGGGGATAGATACGCAGTATTTT

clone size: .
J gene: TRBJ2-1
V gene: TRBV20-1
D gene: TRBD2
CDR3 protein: CSARDTLAGGTGDEQFF
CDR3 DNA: TGCAGTGCTAGAGATACCCTAGCGGGAGGGACGGGCGATGAGCAGTTCTTC

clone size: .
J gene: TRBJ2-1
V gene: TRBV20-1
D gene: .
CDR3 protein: CSARGGRRVYNEQFF
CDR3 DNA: TGCAGTGCTAGAGGGGGGAGGAGGGTCTACAATGAGCAGTTCTTC

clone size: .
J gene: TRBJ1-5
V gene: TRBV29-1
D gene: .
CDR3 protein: CSVGDRPNQPQHF
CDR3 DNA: TGCAGCGTTGGAGACAGGCCTAATCAGCCCCAGCATTTT

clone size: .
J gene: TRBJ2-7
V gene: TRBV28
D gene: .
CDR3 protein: CASGAYRVTTYEQYF
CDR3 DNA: TGTGCCAGTGGGGCCTACAGGGTAACAACCTACGAGCAGTACTTC

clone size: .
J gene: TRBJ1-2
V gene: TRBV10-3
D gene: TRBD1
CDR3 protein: CAMRGQGAPYGYTF
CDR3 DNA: TGTGCCATGCGAGGCCAGGGGGCCCCCTATGGCTACACCTTC

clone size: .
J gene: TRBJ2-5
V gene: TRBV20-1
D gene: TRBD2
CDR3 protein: CSASHNSGEETQYF
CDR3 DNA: TGCAGTGCTTCCCACAATAGCGGGGAAGAGACCCAGTACTTC

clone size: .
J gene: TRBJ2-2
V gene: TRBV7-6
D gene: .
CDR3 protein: CASSFQVPNTGELFF
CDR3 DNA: TGTGCCAGCAGCTTTCAAGTTCCGAACACCGGGGAGCTGTTTTTT

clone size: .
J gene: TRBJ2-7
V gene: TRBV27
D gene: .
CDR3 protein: CASSSYRVPEQYF
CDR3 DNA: TGTGCCAGCAGTTCCTATAGGGTACCCGAGCAGTACTTC

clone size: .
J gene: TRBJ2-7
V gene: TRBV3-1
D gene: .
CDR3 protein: CASRRSGFYEQYF
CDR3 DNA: TGTGCCAGCCGAAGGAGCGGGTTCTACGAGCAGTACTTC

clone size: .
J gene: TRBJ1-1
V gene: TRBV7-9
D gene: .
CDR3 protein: CASSSQGVVTEAFF
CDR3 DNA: TGTGCCAGCAGCTCTCAGGGCGTAGTAACTGAAGCTTTCTTT

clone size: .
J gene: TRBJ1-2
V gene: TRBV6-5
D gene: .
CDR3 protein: CASSYSSGVGYTF
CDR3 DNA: TGTGCCAGCAGTTACTCTTCAGGGGTTGGCTACACCTTC

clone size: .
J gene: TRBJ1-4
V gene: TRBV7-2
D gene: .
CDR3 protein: CASSLAGATNEKLFF
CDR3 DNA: TGTGCCAGCAGCTTAGCCGGTGCAACTAATGAAAAACTGTTTTTT

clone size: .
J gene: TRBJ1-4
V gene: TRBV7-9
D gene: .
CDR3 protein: CASSPPGVGEKLFF
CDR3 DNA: TGTGCCAGCAGCCCCCCCGGGGTGGGAGAAAAACTGTTTTTT

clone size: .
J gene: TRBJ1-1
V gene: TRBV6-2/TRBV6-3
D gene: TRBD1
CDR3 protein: CASSYSETGYTEAFF
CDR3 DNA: TGTGCCAGCAGTTACTCAGAGACAGGGTACACTGAAGCTTTCTTT

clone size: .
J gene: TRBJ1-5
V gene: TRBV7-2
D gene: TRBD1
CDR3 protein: CASSWDRTQPQHF
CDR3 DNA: TGTGCCAGCAGCTGGGACAGGACGCAGCCCCAGCATTTT

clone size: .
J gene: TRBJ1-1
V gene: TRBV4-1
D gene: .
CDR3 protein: CASSQFEGGRTEAFF
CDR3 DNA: TGCGCCAGCAGCCAGTTCGAGGGAGGGAGGACTGAAGCTTTCTTT

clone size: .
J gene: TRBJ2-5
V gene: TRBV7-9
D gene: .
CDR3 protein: CASSLEGRLWETQYF
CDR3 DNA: TGTGCCAGCAGCTTAGAGGGCAGACTCTGGGAGACCCAGTACTTC

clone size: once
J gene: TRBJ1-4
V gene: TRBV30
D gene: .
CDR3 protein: CAWSPARSGEAEKLFF
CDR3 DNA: TGTGCCTGGAGTCCAGCCAGATCAGGGGAGGCCGAAAAACTGTTTTTT

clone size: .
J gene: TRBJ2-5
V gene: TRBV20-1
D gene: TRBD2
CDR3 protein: CSAGTSGGEETQYF
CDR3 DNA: TGCAGTGCAGGGACTAGCGGCGGGGAAGAGACCCAGTACTTC

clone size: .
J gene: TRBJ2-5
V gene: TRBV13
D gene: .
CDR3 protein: CASSLAVLPETQYF
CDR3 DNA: TGTGCCAGCAGCTTAGCGGTCCTGCCGGAGACCCAGTACTTC

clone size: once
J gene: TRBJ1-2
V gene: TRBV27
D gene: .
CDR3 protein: CASSPGTSLVGYTF
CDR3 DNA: TGTGCCAGCAGTCCCGGGACATCCCTGGTAGGCTACACCTTC

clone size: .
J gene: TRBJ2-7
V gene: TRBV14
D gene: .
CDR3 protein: CASSPQVRYEQYF
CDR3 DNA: TGTGCCAGCAGCCCACAGGTCCGCTACGAGCAGTACTTC

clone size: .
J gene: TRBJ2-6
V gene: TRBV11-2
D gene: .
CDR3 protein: CASTLRGSGANVLTF
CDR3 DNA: TGTGCCAGCACTCTACGGGGCTCTGGGGCCAACGTCCTGACTTTC

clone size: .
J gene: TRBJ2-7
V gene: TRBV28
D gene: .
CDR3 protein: CASSVYYEQYF
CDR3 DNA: TGTGCCAGCAGTGTGTACTACGAGCAGTACTTC

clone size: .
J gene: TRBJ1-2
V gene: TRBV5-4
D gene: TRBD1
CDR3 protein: CASSAPGGVEGYTF
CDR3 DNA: TGTGCCAGCAGCGCACCAGGGGGAGTAGAGGGCTACACCTTC

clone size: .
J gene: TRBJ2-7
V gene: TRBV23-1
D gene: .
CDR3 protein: CASSPDKVEQYF
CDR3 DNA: TGCGCCAGCAGTCCCGACAAGGTCGAGCAGTACTTC

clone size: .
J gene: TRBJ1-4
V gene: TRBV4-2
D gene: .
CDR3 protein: CASGKSTATNEKLFF
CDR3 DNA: TGTGCCAGCGGAAAGTCCACGGCAACTAATGAAAAACTGTTTTTT

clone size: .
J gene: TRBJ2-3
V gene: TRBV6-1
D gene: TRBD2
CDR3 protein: CASSKLAGTGSDTQYF
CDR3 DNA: TGTGCCAGCAGTAAATTAGCGGGAACGGGTTCAGATACGCAGTATTTT

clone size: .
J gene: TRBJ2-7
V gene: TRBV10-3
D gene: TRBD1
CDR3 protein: CAIRRDRGPRSSYEQYF
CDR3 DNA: TGTGCCATCAGAAGGGACAGGGGACCTAGGAGCTCCTACGAGCAGTACTTC

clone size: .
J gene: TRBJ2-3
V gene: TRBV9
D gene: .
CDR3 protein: CASREDGGRDTQYF
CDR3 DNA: TGTGCCAGCAGAGAAGATGGGGGGCGAGATACGCAGTATTTT

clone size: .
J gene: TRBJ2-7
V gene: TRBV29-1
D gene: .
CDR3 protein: CSVADLYEQYF
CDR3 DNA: TGCAGCGTTGCAGACCTCTACGAGCAGTACTTC

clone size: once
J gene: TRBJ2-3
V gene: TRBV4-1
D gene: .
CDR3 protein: CASSQGTSRDTQYF
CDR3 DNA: TGCGCCAGCAGCCAAGGGACCTCAAGGGATACGCAGTATTTT

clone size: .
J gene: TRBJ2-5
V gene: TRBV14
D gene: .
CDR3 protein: CASSPVSGNLGETQYF
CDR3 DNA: TGTGCCAGCAGCCCGGTATCAGGGAACCTGGGAGAGACCCAGTACTTC

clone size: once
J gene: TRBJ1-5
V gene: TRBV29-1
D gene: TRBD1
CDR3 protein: CSVSTGRDNQPQHF
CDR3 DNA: TGCAGCGTATCGACAGGGAGGGACAATCAGCCCCAGCATTTT

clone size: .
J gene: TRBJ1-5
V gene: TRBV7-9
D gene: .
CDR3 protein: CASSLGSGVGNQPQHF
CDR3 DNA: TGTGCCAGCAGCTTAGGGTCCGGGGTGGGCAATCAGCCCCAGCATTTT